Listed here is a single T cell receptor beta chain. Its antigen is not identified. Expressed TCRB transcripts were sequenced because the isolated RNA had all been reverse transcribed beforehand. Naive, central memory and regulatory T cell samples averaged around 3.8 million reads. Assay: immunoSEQ multiplex PCR; the TCRdb copy retains only in-frame clones and omits some. The table lists around 650,000 clones, under 15% of them singletons. This record comes from a study of beta chain features in type 1 diabetes. Study-wide results and limits: Type 1 diabetes patients had fewer VDJ junction insertions and more deletions. Type 1 diabetes patients had TCRB CDR3s that were shorter (moderately but significantly so) in all four CD4+ subsets.

Sequencing used naive CD4+ T cells from blood. The source of this sequence is a man aged 25-40 years with type 1 diabetes.

CDR3 coding DNA: TGCGCCAGCAGCCGCCCCGGACAGGGTAACGAGCAGTACTTC. It yields the protein CASSRPGQGNEQYF. The rearrangement links TRBV4-1 to TRBJ2-7; 8 nucleotides match TRBD1. The CDR3 spans 14 residues. V was clipped by 4 bases and J by 5 bases; unmatched bases: 7. Germline-derived CDR1 and CDR2 are MGHRA and YSYEKL.